This T cell receptor beta chain was sequenced for a study of blood T cells in healthy people across ages. Many counts were recorded for this clonotype. The antigen is undetermined. Germline lookup yields CDR1 SGHTA and CDR2 FQGNSA. The CDR3 is made up of 13 amino acids. The V gene lost 6 bases and the J gene lost 0 bases, with 8 bases spanning the gap. Study-wide points: In the absence of known donor CMV status, changes in expanded clonotypes were possibly confounded.

With a J-beta primer mix and a sample-barcoded 5' primer, a second PCR ran roughly 6 to 12 cycles. TCRdb fed the 5' RACE reads into MiXCR, producing one record per CDR3 protein. The profile covers about 1.1 million distinct CDR3 sequences, with approximately 38% appearing a single time and approximately 14% taken by the ten largest. Sequences were obtained from blood. This chain joins TRBV7-2 and TRBJ1-2; D not certain. This TCR came from a man younger than 30 in good health. This CDR3 is CASSSRANYGYTF. CDR3 coding DNA: TGTGCCAGCAGTTCCAGAGCTAACTATGGCTACACCTTC.